Included here is one T cell receptor beta chain sequence, with context. The target antigen is unknown. V was shortened by 7 bases and J by 7 bases, with 13 bases between the two germline ends. The CDR3 contains 12 residues. A distinct unique molecular identifier was carried by each TCR cDNA molecule. TCRdb reprocessed the 5' RACE reads via MiXCR and lists one record per CDR3 protein. Among about 60,000 distinct CDR3 sequences, less than 10% were seen once, and the ten largest hold approximately 15%. Stated time point: sample taken at primary tumor resection. Material for sequencing was whole RNA from tumor, nontumor lung or frozen PBMC, left unsorted. Samples came from 70 to 80 TRACERx patients with untreated early-stage lung cancer. The sample is drawn from a study of spatial heterogeneity in lung cancer. Study summary: Each time, sequencing found more beta-chain sequences than alpha-chain sequences.

General observations from the study: Ubiquitous expanded tumor TCRs showed up in blood more at resection than follow-up.

The chain employs TRBV12-3 or TRBV12-4 and TRBJ2-5; tentatively, D is TRBD2 (5 bases). The material sequenced was PBMCs, taken at surgery. The receptor was isolated from a female donor with early-stage non-small cell lung cancer. CDR3 loop: CASTGIFGTQYF. CDR3 nucleotide sequence: TGTGCCAGCACCGGGATCTTTGGGACCCAGTACTTC.